This entry lists 14 T cell receptor beta chains sequenced from one sample in a study of T cell responses to AZD1222 COVID-19 vaccine. Sequencing used immunoSEQ multiplex PCR; TCRdb keeps in-frame clones, though not all of them. Among roughly 200,000 clones listed, 85% to 95% were seen once. The sample was peripheral blood, taken on day 0 of AZD1222 vaccination. These TCRs come from an adult in good health.

This clone was observed once. The chain has TRBV6-5 and TRBJ1-5, with 10 positions matching TRBD1. This CDR3 region has 15 residues. J was trimmed by 7 bases and V by 6 bases; bases with no gene match: 9. The germline gives CDR1 MNHEY, CDR2 SVGAGI. CDR3 sequence reads: CASRTMTGGGQPQHF. The CDR3 DNA is TGTGCCAGCAGGACTATGACAGGGGGCGGGCAGCCCCAGCATTTT.

The chain combines TRBV18 with TRBJ2-5; 9 bases align to TRBD1. The CDR3 extends over 16 amino acids. Losses at the gene ends were 0 bases for V and 2 bases for J; bases not matched to a gene: 4. Germline V CDR1 and CDR2: KGHSH, LQKENI. CDR3 loop: CASSPPGQGIQETQYF. DNA of the CDR3: TGTGCCAGCTCACCACCGGGACAGGGTATACAAGAGACCCAGTACTTC.

The chain employs TRBV6-6 and TRBJ1-2, with 9 positions matching TRBD1. CDR1 and CDR2 (germline): MNHNY, SVGAGI (reference sequence). The CDR3 runs 14 residues. V lost 7 bases to trimming and J lost 5 bases; unmatched junction nucleotides: 8. This chain's CDR3 is CASNTGQGRYGYTF. The CDR3 DNA is TGTGCCAGCAACACCGGACAGGGGAGGTATGGCTACACCTTC.

The chain carries TRBV7-3 and TRBJ2-7, with 8 bases that match TRBD1. The trim removed 5 bases at V and 4 bases at J, leaving 7 bases unmatched. CDR1 is SGHTA and CDR2 is FQGTGA in the germline V gene. The CDR3 is made up of 14 amino acids. CDR3 in amino acids: CASSPGTGPYEQYF. The CDR3 DNA reads TGTGCCAGCAGCCCGGGGACAGGCCCGTACGAGCAGTACTTC. Full variable domain (outside the CDR3, taken from reference TRBV7-3 and TRBJ2-7): GAGVSQTPSNKVTEKGKYVELRCDPISGHTALYWYRQSLGQGPEFLIYFQGTGAADDSGLPNDRFFAVRPEGSVSTLKIQRTERGDSAVYLCASSPGTGPYEQYFGPGTRLTVT.

The rearrangement joins TRBV7-9 to TRBJ2-1; D may match TRBD1 or TRBD2 (5 bases each). Deletions cut 2 bases from V and 14 bases from J, with 22 bases between. Germline CDR1 SEHNR, CDR2 FQNEAQ (reference sequence). This CDR3 is built from 15 residues. CDR3 residues: CASSLRGSPASLEFF. The CDR3 DNA follows: TGTGCCAGCAGCTTAAGGGGTTCCCCGGCTAGCTTGGAGTTCTTC. Complete variable domain (other parts from reference TRBV7-9 and TRBJ2-1): DTGVSQNPRHKITKRGQNVTFRCDPISEHNRLYWYRQTLGQGPEFLTYFQNEAQLEKSRLLSDRFSAERPKGSFSTLEIQRTEQGDSAMYLCASSLRGSPASLEFFGPGTRLTVL.

The CDR3 is CASSQDPAPPYEQYF. In DNA, the CDR3 is TGCGCCAGCAGCCAAGATCCGGCCCCCCCCTACGAGCAGTACTTC. The rearrangement joins TRBV4-1 to TRBJ2-7, with unresolved D. The V end lost 0 bases, the J end lost 2 bases, and 11 bases lay between the germline ends. Germline V CDR1 and CDR2: MGHRA, YSYEKL. The length of the CDR3 is 15 residues.

The chain couples TRBV20-1 to TRBJ2-5; tentatively, D is TRBD1 or TRBD2 (5 bases each). Germline assignment: CDR1 DFQATT and CDR2 SNEGSKA (reference sequence). The CDR3 runs to 13 residues. Trimming removed 3 bases from V and 9 bases from J, with 17 bases in between. CDR3 loop: CSASTGPASAQYF. For the CDR3, the DNA is TGCAGTGCTAGTACGGGACCAGCTTCTGCCCAGTACTTC.

A few counts support this clone. This chain connects TRBV2 to TRBJ2-2; D uncertain. This CDR3 is built from 15 residues. Germline V CDR1 and CDR2: SNHLY, FYNNEI. The V end was cut by 6 bases, the J end by 3 bases, with 14 bases between. In DNA form, the CDR3 reads TGTGCCAGCAGCCAATTTAGCCGGGACACCGGGGAGCTGTTTTTT. Its translation is CASSQFSRDTGELFF.

The gene calls are TRBV2 and TRBJ2-2, with D possibly matching TRBD2 (5 bases). CDR1 and CDR2 from the germline V gene are SNHLY and FYNNEI. V was trimmed by 7 bases and J by 2 bases, leaving 17 bases between them. The CDR3 covers 16 residues. CDR3 loop: CASTPDETGNTGELFF. DNA of the CDR3: TGTGCCAGCACCCCTGACGAGACGGGAAACACCGGGGAGCTGTTTTTT.

CDR3 nucleotides: TGCGCCAGCAGCTTGGATACAGGGCCGAGCACAGATACGCAGTATTTT. It specifies CASSLDTGPSTDTQYF. The chain uses TRBV5-1 and TRBJ2-3, with D possibly being TRBD1 (6 bases). The CDR3 runs 16 residues. Trimming stripped 0 bases from V and 0 bases from J, with 11 bases between. Germline CDR1 and CDR2: SGHRS and YFSETQ.

J is TRBJ1-2 and V is TRBV7-2, with D maybe TRBD1 (6 bases). Germline V gene sequence: CDR1 SGHTA, CDR2 FQGNSA. V lost 1 base to trimming and J lost 7 bases, with 10 bases between them. There are 13 residues in the CDR3. Here the CDR3 reads CASSLGTEAGYTF. The CDR3 nucleotides are TGTGCCAGCAGCTTAGGGACAGAAGCTGGCTACACCTTC.

This chain uses TRBV10-2 with TRBJ2-3; D remains unclear. Trimming pared 7 bases from V and 2 bases from J, leaving 10 bases between. This CDR3 region has 13 residues. CDR1 is WSHSY, CDR2 SAAADI, per germline. The CDR3 loop is CASKLSNTDTQYF. The CDR3 nucleotides are TGCGCCAGCAAGTTGAGCAACACAGATACGCAGTATTTT.

The rearrangement links TRBV3-1 (or the pseudogene TRBV3-2) to TRBJ2-5; D is perhaps TRBD2 (6 bases). Deletions cut 3 bases from V and 7 bases from J, with 9 bases between. The CDR3 contains 12 residues. Germline V gene lookup returns CDR1 LGHDT and CDR2 YNNKEL (reference sequence). CDR3 sequence reads: CASSQAEGTQYF. The CDR3 nucleotides read TGTGCCAGCAGCCAGGCGGAGGGGACCCAGTACTTC.

This clone has a handful of counts. This chain links TRBV5-5 with TRBJ1-5; TRBD1 matches at 7 bases. The V gene end was trimmed by 6 bases and the J gene end by 3 bases; junction bases not matched to a gene: 9. There are 15 residues in the CDR3. CDR1 is SGHKS and CDR2 is YYEKEE in the germline V gene (reference sequence). CDR3 nucleotide sequence: TGTGCCAGCACCCTCACGGGACAGTTCAATCAGCCCCAGCATTTT. Its translation: CASTLTGQFNQPQHF.